The sequence of this T cell receptor (beta chain) was determined in a study of prognosis after radiotherapy for stage I lung cancer. Looking at the study overall: Concurrent therapy was given to no patient receiving stereotactic body radiotherapy.

Starting from genomic DNA, TCR beta CDR3 was amplified through two-round multiplex PCR. Primers specific to each TRBV and TRBJ gene drove first-round PCR. The second round, a PCR step, used universal primers. From the multiplex PCR reads, TCRdb called clonotypes with MiXCR, one entry per CDR3 protein. The top ten hold approximately 15% of the sample, which has about 32,000 distinct CDR3 sequences, approximately 39% seen once. Trimming pared 5 bases from V and 3 bases from J, leaving 14 bases between. The CDR3 runs to 14 residues. Germline V gives CDR1 MNHEY, CDR2 SVGEGT. This sequence joins TRBV6-2 or TRBV6-3 and TRBJ2-7, with D perhaps TRBD1 or TRBD2 (6 bases each). The sequencing here drew on PBMCs, taken before or after stereotactic body radiation therapy (not recorded which). The receptor was isolated from a donor over 45 with non-small cell lung cancer. The CDR3 protein is CASSPGGGFYEQYF. The CDR3 DNA sequence: TGTGCCAGCAGTCCCGGAGGGGGGTTCTACGAGCAGTACTTC.